Following are 5 T cell receptor beta chains from one sample sequenced in a study of shared T cell receptors in the human thymus. Profiled with immunoSEQ multiplex PCR; TCRdb holds only in-frame clones, not every one. The sample contains roughly 560,000 clones, about 84% of which appear only once. The data were also submitted as part of a second study, on human thymus T cells.

The sequencing input was thymocytes. Receptors were obtained from a boy in the first two years of life with a congenital heart defect.

The chain recombines TRBV11-2 with TRBJ2-5; weak D call: TRBD2 (6 bases). The V gene lost 2 bases and the J gene lost 3 bases, with 19 bases spanning the gap. CDR1 and CDR2 from the germline V gene are SGHAT and FQNNGV. The CDR3 loop spans 17 amino acids. The CDR3 region is CASSLFYRGTREETQYF. CDR3 nucleotides: TGTGCCAGCAGCTTATTCTATCGGGGGACCCGGGAAGAGACCCAGTACTTC.

This clone was seen once. V gene TRBV27 combines with J gene TRBJ1-1; 9 nucleotides line up with TRBD1. This CDR3 has 15 amino acids. Per the germline V gene, CDR1 is MNHEY and CDR2 is SMNVEV (reference sequence). The V gene end was trimmed by 2 bases and the J gene end by 1 base; junction bases not matched to a gene: 2. CDR3 loop: CASSLTGGWNTEAFF. The CDR3 nucleotides read TGTGCCAGCAGTTTAACAGGGGGCTGGAACACTGAAGCTTTCTTT.

V usage is TRBV21-1 and J usage is TRBJ2-2; the table's D call of TRBD2 was not tested on the DNA. TRBV21-1 is labeled a pseudogene. The CDR3 is 17 residues long. Here the CDR3 DNA reads TGTGCCAGCAGCACCGGGACTAGCGGAAAAAACACCGGGGAGCTGTTTTTT. This sequence encodes CASSTGTSGKNTGELFF.

This clone was observed a single time. The DNA of the CDR3 is TGCGCCAGCGGGGCGGTTAGGGCCAGTCAGCCCCAGCATTTT. Its protein is CASGAVRASQPQHF. The chain carries TRBV10-2 and TRBJ1-5; a possible D gene is TRBD1 (5 bases). Germline V gene lookup returns CDR1 WSHSY and CDR2 SAAADI. The V and J ends lost 8 bases and 6 bases respectively, with 17 bases between them. There are 14 residues in the CDR3.

The chain combines TRBV9 with TRBJ2-7, with 11 bases aligning to TRBD2. Germline CDR1 and CDR2: SGDLS and YYNGEE. The CDR3 length is 16 residues. V lost 4 bases and J lost 1; bases outside the gene matches: 7. Here the CDR3 DNA reads TGTGCCAGCAGCCTCACGGGACTAGCGGATTCCTACGAGCAGTACTTC. Its translation is CASSLTGLADSYEQYF.